Below, 18 T cell receptor beta chains from the same sample are listed, as sequenced in a study of early T cells in non-severe SARS-CoV-2 infection. TCRdb recomputed calls from the 5' RACE reads with MiXCR, one row per CDR3 protein. The sample lists around 81,000 distinct CDR3 sequences, 14% occurring once. The material sequenced was whole blood. Receptors were obtained from an adult who was a healthcare worker with PCR-confirmed SARS-CoV-2 infection or an uninfected control (not recorded which).

This clonotype was seen a few times. The gene calls are TRBV29-1 and TRBJ2-4; 9 nucleotides agree with TRBD1. In germline, CDR1 is SQVTM, CDR2 ANQGSEA. V was pared by 7 bases and J by 8 bases, with 9 bases of the junction left unmatched. The CDR3 is 13 amino acids. CDR3 in DNA: TGCAGCGCAACACCGGGACAGGGTGACATTCAGTACTTC. Residues: CSATPGQGDIQYF.

The rearrangement links TRBV25-1 to TRBJ1-2; no clear D gene. Trimming removed 3 bases from V and 5 bases from J, with 7 bases in between. The CDR3 consists of 12 residues. Germline CDR1 is MGHDK and CDR2 is SYGVNS. The CDR3 coding sequence is TGTGCCAGCAGTGAGTCTTTTTATGGCTACACCTTC. Its protein is CASSESFYGYTF.

The chain recombines TRBV2 with TRBJ2-3; D remains ambiguous. V dropped 7 bases and J dropped 1 base, with 6 bases sitting between them. This CDR3 is 12 amino acids long. The germline V gene has CDR1 SNHLY and CDR2 FYNNEI. CDR3 region: CASIRGTDTQYF. The CDR3 bases are TGTGCCAGCATTAGAGGCACAGATACGCAGTATTTT.

This clonotype has only a few counts. V is TRBV6-1 and J is TRBJ2-3, with 8 bases that match TRBD2. V lost 0 bases and J lost 4; bases outside the gene matches: 6. Germline V gene data show CDR1 as MNHNS and CDR2 as SASEGT. The CDR3 consists of 16 residues. The chain's CDR3 is CASSEAVSGDADTQYF. CDR3 coding DNA: TGTGCCAGCAGTGAAGCGGTTAGCGGGGACGCAGATACGCAGTATTTT.

This clonotype was picked up a small number of times. The V and J genes are TRBV7-2 and TRBJ2-7, with 11 bases lining up with TRBD2. The length of the CDR3 is 14 residues. Germline-derived CDR1 and CDR2 are SGHTA and FQGNSA. J was trimmed by 2 bases and V by 8 bases; bases with no gene match: 5. The CDR3 bases are TGTGCCAGCGGTCGACTAGCGGGGCCCTACGAGCAGTACTTC. Translated: CASGRLAGPYEQYF. Drawing the rest from reference TRBV7-2 and TRBJ2-7, the complete variable domain is GAGVSQSPSNKVTEKGKDVELRCDPISGHTALYWYRQSLGQGLEFLIYFQGNSAPDKSGLPSDRFSAERTGGSVSTLTIQRTQQEDSAVYLCASGRLAGPYEQYFGPGTRLTVT.

This clonotype showed up just a few times. The chain recombines TRBV7-2 with TRBJ2-7; 14 bases line up with TRBD2. CDR3 length: 14 amino acids. Trimming cost V 5 bases and J 6 bases; bases outside gene matches: 3. CDR1 is SGHTA, CDR2 FQGNSA, per germline. The CDR3 nucleotides are TGTGCCAGCAGCCACGGACTAGCGGGAGGCGAGCAGTACTTC. This sequence encodes CASSHGLAGGEQYF.

This rearrangement joins TRBV7-6 to TRBJ1-3; D is undetermined. The germline V gene encodes CDR1 SGHVS and CDR2 FNYEAQ. Trimming stripped 5 bases from V and 3 bases from J, with 11 bases between. This CDR3 is 14 amino acids long. This CDR3 is CASSLQAGGNTIYF. The CDR3 DNA sequence: TGTGCCAGCAGCCTGCAGGCTGGTGGAAACACCATATATTTT.

V usage is TRBV5-1 and J usage is TRBJ1-1; D not resolved. Germline V lookup: CDR1 SGHRS, CDR2 YFSETQ. The germline V and J ends were trimmed by 0 bases and 4 bases, with 7 bases remaining between them. This CDR3 contains 13 residues. CDR3 sequence reads: CASSLESRTEAFF. Written as DNA, the CDR3 is TGCGCCAGCAGCTTGGAGTCACGCACTGAAGCTTTCTTT. Full variable domain (outside the CDR3, taken from reference TRBV5-1 and TRBJ1-1): KAGVTQTPRYLIKTRGQQVTLSCSPISGHRSVSWYQQTPGQGLQFLFEYFSETQRNKGNFPGRFSGRQFSNSRSEMNVSTLELGDSALYLCASSLESRTEAFFGQGTRLTVV.

This clonotype turned up a few times. V gene TRBV6-2 or TRBV6-3 combines with J gene TRBJ2-5; D is possibly TRBD1 (6 bases). V lost 0 bases to trimming and J lost 1 base, with 18 bases between them. There are 18 residues in the CDR3. Germline values: CDR1 MNHEY, CDR2 SVGEGT. In DNA, the CDR3 is TGTGCCAGCAGTTACTCGACCCGGACAGCATCACTCCAAGAGACCCAGTACTTC. It yields the protein CASSYSTRTASLQETQYF.

The CDR3 DNA follows: TGCGCCAGCAGCTACTCCTCCACAGATACGCAGTATTTT. The encoded protein is CASSYSSTDTQYF. J is TRBJ2-3 and V is TRBV5-1; D uncertain. Germline assignment: CDR1 SGHRS and CDR2 YFSETQ. The ends were cut back, 3 bases at V and 2 bases at J, with 7 bases in the middle. This CDR3 has 13 amino acids.

The chain joins TRBV7-2 to TRBJ2-3; 13 nucleotides agree with TRBD2. The V segment lost 4 bases and the J segment 4 bases; nucleotides outside the gene matches: 11. The CDR3 sequence is 18 residues long. Per germline, CDR1 SGHTA and CDR2 FQGNSA. As DNA, the CDR3 is TGTGCCAGCAGCTCCCGGACTAGCGGGGGACCTAGGGCAGATACGCAGTATTTT. Its translation: CASSSRTSGGPRADTQYF.

This clonotype appeared a few times. V gene TRBV1 combines with J gene TRBJ2-3; the DNA was not compared with TRBD2, the D call given in the table. TRBV1 represents a pseudogene. The CDR3 is 16 residues long. The CDR3 DNA is TGCACCAGCAGCCCGACGAGACTAGGATTGCGAGATACGCAGTATTTT. Protein product: CTSSPTRLGLRDTQYF.

The chain combines TRBV28 with TRBJ1-2; possibly TRBD1 for D (5 bases). The CDR3 loop spans 14 amino acids. CDR1 MDHEN and CDR2 SYDVKM come from the germline V gene. V was trimmed by 7 bases and J by 4 bases, leaving 16 bases between them. CDR3 sequence: CASTRSGASYGYTF. CDR3 nucleotides: TGTGCCAGCACCCGATCCGGGGCATCCTATGGCTACACCTTC.

This chain joins TRBV7-3 and TRBJ2-1, with 8 bases lining up with TRBD2. CDR3 length equals 15 residues. Germline lookup yields CDR1 SGHTA and CDR2 FQGTGA. V was pared by 1 base and J by 6 bases, with 5 bases of the junction left unmatched. The CDR3 DNA is TGTGCCAGCAGCTTAAGTCTAGCGGGTTTCAATGAGCAGTTCTTC. Residues: CASSLSLAGFNEQFF. The full variable domain, in which reference TRBV7-3 and TRBJ2-1 provide the parts outside the CDR3, is GAGVSQTPSNKVTEKGKYVELRCDPISGHTALYWYRQSLGQGPEFLIYFQGTGAADDSGLPNDRFFAVRPEGSVSTLKIQRTERGDSAVYLCASSLSLAGFNEQFFGPGTRLTVL.

This clonotype was seen only a few times. The genes are TRBV7-2 and TRBJ2-5; 9 nucleotides line up with TRBD1. The CDR3 has 15 residues. CDR1 and CDR2 from the germline V gene are SGHTA and FQGNSA. V was clipped by 1 base and J by 4 bases; unmatched bases: 4. CDR3 protein: CASSLGGQGGETQYF. For the CDR3, the DNA is TGTGCCAGCAGCTTAGGGGGACAGGGAGGAGAGACCCAGTACTTC.

This clonotype was recorded a few times. The chain carries TRBV7-8 and TRBJ1-2; 9 nucleotides match TRBD1. This CDR3 has 15 amino acids. J gave up 3 bases and V 5 bases, and 7 bases lay outside the gene matches. The germline V gene has CDR1 SGHVS and CDR2 FQNEAQ. CDR3 bases: TGTGCCAGCAGCCCTGGGACAGGGACCTACTATGGCTACACCTTC. Translated, it gives CASSPGTGTYYGYTF.

The chain combines TRBV19 with TRBJ2-7, with 9 bases matching TRBD1. The V gene end was trimmed by 2 bases and the J gene end by 2 bases; junction bases not matched to a gene: 1. Germline CDR1 and CDR2: LNHDA and SQIVND (reference sequence). The CDR3 loop spans 14 amino acids. The CDR3 reads CASSIRTGAYEQYF. In nucleotides, the CDR3 is TGTGCCAGTAGTATACGGACAGGGGCCTACGAGCAGTACTTC.

This chain joins TRBV5-8 and TRBJ1-5; perhaps TRBD1 as D (6 bases). Trimming removed 6 bases from V and 2 bases from J, with 15 bases in between. The CDR3 contains 15 residues. Germline V CDR1 and CDR2: SGHTS, YDEGEE. The CDR3, as DNA: TGTGCCAGCACCCTATTAAGGGGGGGCAATCAGCCCCAGCATTTT. Its protein product is CASTLLRGGNQPQHF.